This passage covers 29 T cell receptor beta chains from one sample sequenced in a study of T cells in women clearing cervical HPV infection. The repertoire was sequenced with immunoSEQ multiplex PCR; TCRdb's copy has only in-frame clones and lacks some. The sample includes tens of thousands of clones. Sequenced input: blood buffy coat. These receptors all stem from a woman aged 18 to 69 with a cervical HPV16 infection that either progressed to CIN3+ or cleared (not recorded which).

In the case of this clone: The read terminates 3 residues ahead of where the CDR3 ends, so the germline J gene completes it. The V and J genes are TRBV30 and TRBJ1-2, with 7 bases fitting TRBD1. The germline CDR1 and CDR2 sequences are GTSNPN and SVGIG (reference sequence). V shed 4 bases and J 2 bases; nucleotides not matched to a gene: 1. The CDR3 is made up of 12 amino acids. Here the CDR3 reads CAWTGGNYGYTF. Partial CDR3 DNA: TGTGCCTGGACAGGGGGAAACTATGGC.

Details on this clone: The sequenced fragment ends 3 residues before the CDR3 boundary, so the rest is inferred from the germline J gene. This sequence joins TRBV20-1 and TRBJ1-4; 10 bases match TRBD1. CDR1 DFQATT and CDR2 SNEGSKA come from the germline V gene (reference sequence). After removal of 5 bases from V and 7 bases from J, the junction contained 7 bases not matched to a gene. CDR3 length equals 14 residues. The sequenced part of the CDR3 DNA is TGCAGTGCTCTCAGGACAGGGGGATCTGAAAAA. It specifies CSALRTGGSEK. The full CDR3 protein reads CSALRTGGSEKLFF.

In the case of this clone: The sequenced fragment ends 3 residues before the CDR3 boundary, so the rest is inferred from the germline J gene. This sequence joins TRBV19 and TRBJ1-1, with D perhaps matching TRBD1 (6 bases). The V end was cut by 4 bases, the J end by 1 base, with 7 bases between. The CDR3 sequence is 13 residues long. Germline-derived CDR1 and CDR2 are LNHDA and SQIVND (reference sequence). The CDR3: CASSTTGNTEAFF. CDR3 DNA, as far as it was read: TGTGCCAGTAGTACGACAGGGAACACTGAA.

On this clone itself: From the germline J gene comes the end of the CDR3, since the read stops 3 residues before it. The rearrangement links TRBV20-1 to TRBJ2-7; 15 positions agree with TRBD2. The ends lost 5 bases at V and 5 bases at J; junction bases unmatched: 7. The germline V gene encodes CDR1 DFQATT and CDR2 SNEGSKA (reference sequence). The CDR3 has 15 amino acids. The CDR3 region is CSAGLAGGPSDEQYF. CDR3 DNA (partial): TGCAGTGCTGGACTAGCGGGAGGGCCCTCAGACGAG.

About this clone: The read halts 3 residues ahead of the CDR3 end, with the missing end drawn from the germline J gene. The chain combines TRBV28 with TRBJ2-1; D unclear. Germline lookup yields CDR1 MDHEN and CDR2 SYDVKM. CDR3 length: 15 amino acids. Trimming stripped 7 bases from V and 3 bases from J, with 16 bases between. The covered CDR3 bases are TGTGCCAGCATCAAGACTCCGAATGGCTACAATGAG. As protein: CASIKTPNGYNE. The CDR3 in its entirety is CASIKTPNGYNEQFF.

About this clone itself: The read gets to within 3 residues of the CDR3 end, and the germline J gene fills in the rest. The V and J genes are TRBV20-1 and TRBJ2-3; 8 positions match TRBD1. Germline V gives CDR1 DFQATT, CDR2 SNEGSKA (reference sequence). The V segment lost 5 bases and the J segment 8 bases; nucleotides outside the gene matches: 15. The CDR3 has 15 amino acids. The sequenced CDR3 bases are TGCAGTGCTCCTTCCCTAGGACAGGGCGGTGGTACG. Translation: CSAPSLGQGGGT. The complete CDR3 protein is CSAPSLGQGGGTQYF.

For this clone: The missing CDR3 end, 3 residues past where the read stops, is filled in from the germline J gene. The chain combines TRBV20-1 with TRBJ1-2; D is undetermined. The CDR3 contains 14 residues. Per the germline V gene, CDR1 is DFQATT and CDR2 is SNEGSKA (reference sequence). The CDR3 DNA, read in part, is TGCAGTGCTAGAGGGGTAATCGGGGAAATGAGC. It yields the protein CSARGVIGEMS. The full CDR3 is CSARGVIGEMSYTF.

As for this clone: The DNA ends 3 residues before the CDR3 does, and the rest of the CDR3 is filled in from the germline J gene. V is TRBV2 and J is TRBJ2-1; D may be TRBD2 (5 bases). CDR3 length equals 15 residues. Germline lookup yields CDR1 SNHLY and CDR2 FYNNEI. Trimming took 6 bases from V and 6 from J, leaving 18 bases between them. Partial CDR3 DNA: TGTGCCAGCAGCATACTAGGACCCATGGGCAATGAG. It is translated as CASSILGPMGNE. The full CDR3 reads CASSILGPMGNEQFF.

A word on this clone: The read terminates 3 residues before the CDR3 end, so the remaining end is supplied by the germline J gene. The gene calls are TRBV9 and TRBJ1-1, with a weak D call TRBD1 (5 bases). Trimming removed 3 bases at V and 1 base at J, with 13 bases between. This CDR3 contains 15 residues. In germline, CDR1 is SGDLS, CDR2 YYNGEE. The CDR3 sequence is CASSAHIGENTEAFF. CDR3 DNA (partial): TGTGCCAGCAGCGCCCATATAGGGGAGAACACTGAA.

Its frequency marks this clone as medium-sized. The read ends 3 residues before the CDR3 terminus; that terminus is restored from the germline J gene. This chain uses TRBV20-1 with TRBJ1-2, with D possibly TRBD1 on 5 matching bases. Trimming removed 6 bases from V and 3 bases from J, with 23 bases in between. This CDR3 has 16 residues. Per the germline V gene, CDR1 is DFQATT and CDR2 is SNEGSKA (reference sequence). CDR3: CSAYRRRGAGDYGYTF. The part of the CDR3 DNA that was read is TGCAGTGCCTATAGAAGGAGGGGCGCCGGAGACTATGGC.

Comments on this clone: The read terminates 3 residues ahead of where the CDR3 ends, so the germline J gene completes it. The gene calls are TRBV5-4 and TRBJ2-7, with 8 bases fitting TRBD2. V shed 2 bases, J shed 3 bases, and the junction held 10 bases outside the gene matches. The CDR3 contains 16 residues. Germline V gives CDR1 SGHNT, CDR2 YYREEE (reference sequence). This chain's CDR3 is CASSLGTAGGGYEQYF. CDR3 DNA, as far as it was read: TGTGCCAGCAGCTTAGGGACTGCCGGGGGGGGCTACGAG.

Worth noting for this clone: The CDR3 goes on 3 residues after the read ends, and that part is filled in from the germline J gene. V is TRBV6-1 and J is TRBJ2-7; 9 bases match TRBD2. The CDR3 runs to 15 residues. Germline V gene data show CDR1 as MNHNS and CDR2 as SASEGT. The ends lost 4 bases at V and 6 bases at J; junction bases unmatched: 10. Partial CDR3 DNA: TGTGCCAGCAGTGGAGATTTAGCGGGAGTCGGCGAG. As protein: CASSGDLAGVGE. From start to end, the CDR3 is CASSGDLAGVGEQYF.

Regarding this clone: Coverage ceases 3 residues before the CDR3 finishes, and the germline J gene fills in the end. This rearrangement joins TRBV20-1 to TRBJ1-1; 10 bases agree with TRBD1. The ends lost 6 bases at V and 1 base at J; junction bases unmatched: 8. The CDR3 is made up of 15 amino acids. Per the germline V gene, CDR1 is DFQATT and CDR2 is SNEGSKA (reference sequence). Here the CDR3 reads CSAPGDRGWNTEAFF. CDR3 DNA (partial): TGCAGTGCGCCTGGGGACAGGGGATGGAACACTGAA.

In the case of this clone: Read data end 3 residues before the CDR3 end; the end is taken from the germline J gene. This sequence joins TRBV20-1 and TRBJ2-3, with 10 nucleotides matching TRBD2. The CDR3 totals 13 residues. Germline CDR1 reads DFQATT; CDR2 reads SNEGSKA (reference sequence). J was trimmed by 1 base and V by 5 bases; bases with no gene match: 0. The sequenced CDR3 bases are TGCAGTGCTCTAGCGGGAGGCACAGATACG. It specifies CSALAGGTDT. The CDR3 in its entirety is CSALAGGTDTQYF.

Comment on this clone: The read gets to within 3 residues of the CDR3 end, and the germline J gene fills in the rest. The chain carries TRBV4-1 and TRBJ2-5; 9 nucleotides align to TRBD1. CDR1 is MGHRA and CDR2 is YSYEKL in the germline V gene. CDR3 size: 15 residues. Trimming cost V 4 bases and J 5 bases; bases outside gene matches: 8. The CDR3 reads CASSPGQGQGETQYF. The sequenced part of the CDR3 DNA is TGCGCCAGCAGCCCCGGACAGGGGCAAGGGGAGACC.

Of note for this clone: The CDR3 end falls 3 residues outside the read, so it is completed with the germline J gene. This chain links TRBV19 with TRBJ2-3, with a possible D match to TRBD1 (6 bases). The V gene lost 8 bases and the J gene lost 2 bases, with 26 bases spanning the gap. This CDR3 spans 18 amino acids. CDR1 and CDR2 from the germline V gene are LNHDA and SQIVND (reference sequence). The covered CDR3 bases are TGTGCCAGTCGCTCCCGCGGAACAGGGATGTCAGCCACAGATACG. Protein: CASRSRGTGMSATDT. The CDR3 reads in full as CASRSRGTGMSATDTQYF.

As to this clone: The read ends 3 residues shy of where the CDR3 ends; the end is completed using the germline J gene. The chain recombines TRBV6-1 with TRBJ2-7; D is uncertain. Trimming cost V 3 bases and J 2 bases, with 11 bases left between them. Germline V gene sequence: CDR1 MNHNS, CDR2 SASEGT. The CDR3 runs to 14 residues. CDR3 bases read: TGTGCCAGCAGTGAGCAGGTCACCACCTACGAG. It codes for CASSEQVTTYE. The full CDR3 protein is CASSEQVTTYEQYF.

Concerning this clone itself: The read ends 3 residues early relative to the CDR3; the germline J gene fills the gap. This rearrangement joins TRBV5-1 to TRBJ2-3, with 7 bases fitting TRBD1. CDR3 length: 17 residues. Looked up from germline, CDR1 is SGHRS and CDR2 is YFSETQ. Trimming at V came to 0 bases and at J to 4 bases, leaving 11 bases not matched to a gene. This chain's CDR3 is CASSLAPTGRVADTQYF. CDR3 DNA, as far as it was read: TGCGCCAGCAGCTTGGCCCCGACAGGGAGAGTAGCAGATACG.

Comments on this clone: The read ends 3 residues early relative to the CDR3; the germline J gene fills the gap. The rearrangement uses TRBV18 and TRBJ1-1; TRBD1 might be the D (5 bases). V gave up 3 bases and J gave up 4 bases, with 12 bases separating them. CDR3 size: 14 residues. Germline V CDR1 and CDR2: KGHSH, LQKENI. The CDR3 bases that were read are TGTGCCAGCTCACCGGGGGGTGTATCCACTGAA. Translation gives CASSPGGVSTE. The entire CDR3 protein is CASSPGGVSTEAFF.

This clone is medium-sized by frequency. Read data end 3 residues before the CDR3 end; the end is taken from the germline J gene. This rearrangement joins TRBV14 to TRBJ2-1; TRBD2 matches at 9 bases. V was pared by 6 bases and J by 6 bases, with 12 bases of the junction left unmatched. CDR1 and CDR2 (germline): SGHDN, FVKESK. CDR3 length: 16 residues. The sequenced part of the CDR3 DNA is TGTGCCAGCAGGCGGGAGGGCCTAGCTGCACGCAATGAG. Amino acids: CASRREGLAARNE. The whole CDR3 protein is CASRREGLAARNEQFF.

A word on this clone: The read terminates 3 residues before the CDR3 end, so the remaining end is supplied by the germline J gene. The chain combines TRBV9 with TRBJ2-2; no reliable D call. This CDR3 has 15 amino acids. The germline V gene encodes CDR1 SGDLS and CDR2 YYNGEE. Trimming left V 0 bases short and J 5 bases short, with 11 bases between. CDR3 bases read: TGTGCCAGCAGCGTAGGTAGGGTAGGGACCGGGGAG. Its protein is CASSVGRVGTGE. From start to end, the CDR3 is CASSVGRVGTGELFF. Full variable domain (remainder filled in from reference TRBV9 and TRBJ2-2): DSGVTQTPKHLITATGQRVTLRCSPRSGDLSVYWYQQSLDQGLQFLIQYYNGEERAKGNILERFSAQQFPDLHSELNLSSLELGDSALYFCASSVGRVGTGELFFGEGSRLTVL.

The CDR3 sequence is CAYERVSYNSPLHF. The CDR3 DNA, read in part, is TGTGCCTACGAGAGGGTGTCCTATAATTCACCC. The chain joins TRBV30 to TRBJ1-6; D is unclear. Read sequence stops 3 residues before the CDR3 end, and the germline J gene provides the missing end. V gave up 7 bases and J gave up 1 base, with 11 bases separating them. The CDR3 spans 14 residues. Germline values: CDR1 GTSNPN, CDR2 SVGIG (reference sequence).

The CDR3 sequence is CASSLGTSRDTQYF. The CDR3 DNA, read in part, is TGCGCCAGCAGCTTAGGGACTAGCCGTGATACG. The V gene is TRBV5-1, the J gene TRBJ2-3; 9 bases match TRBD2. The CDR3 end lies 3 residues beyond the end of the read and is filled in from the germline J gene. The germline V gene encodes CDR1 SGHRS and CDR2 YFSETQ. The CDR3 totals 14 residues. V was clipped by 2 bases and J by 6 bases; unmatched bases: 4.

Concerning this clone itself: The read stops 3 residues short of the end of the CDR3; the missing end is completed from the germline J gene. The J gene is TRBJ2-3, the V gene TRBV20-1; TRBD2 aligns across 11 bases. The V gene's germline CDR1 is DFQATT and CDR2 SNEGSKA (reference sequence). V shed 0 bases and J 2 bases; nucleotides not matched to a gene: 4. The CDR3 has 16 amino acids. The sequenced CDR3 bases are TGCAGTGCTAGAGATTTAGCGGGAGGGGTCACAGATACG. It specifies CSARDLAGGVTDT. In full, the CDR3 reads CSARDLAGGVTDTQYF.

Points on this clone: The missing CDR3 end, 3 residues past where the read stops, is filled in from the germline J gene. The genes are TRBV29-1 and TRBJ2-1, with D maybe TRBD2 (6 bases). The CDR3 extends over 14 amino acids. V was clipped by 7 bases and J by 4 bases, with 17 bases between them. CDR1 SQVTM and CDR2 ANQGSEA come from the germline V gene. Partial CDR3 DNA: TGCAGCGACACCGGGACTGCAGCTTACAATGAG. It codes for CSDTGTAAYNE. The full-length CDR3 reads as CSDTGTAAYNEQFF.

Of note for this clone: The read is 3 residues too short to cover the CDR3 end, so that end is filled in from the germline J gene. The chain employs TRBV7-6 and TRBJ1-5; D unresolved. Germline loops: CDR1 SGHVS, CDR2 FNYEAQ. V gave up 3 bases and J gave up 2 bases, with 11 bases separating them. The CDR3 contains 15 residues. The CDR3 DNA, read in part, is TGTGCCAGCAGCTTTGGAGATCGGGGCAATCAGCCC. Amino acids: CASSFGDRGNQP. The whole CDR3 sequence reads CASSFGDRGNQPQHF.

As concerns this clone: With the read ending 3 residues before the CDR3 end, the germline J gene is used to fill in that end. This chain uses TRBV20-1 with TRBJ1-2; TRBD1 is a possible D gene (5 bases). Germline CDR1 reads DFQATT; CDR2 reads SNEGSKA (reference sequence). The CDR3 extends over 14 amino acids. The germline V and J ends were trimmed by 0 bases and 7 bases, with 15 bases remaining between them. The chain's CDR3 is CSARDTGRDGGYTF. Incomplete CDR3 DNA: TGCAGTGCTAGAGATACGGGCAGGGATGGTGGC.

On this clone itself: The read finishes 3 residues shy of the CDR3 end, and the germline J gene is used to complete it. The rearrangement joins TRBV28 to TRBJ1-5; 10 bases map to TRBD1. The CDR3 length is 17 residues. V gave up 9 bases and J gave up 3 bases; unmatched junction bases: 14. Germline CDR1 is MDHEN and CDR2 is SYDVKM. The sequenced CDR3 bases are TGTGCCAGTACTGGGTTGGACAGGGGGAGCCCCAATCAGCCC. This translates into CASTGLDRGSPNQP. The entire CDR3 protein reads CASTGLDRGSPNQPQHF.

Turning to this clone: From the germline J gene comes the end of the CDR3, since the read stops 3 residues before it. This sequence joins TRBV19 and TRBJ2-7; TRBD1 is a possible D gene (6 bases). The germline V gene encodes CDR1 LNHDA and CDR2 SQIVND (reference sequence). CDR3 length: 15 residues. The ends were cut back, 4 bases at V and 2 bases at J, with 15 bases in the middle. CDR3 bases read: TGTGCCAGTAGTAGGGGCGGACAGAACGCCTACGAG. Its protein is CASSRGGQNAYE. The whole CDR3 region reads CASSRGGQNAYEQYF.